These 10 T cell receptor beta chains were sequenced from one sample in a study of blood T cell repertoires in COVID-19. Sequencing used immunoSEQ multiplex PCR; TCRdb keeps in-frame clones, though not all of them. The table records approximately 80,000 clones, over 65% of them present only once. The sequenced sample was peripheral blood. Receptors were obtained from a man aged 45 to 65 with active or convalescent COVID-19.

The genes are TRBV11-1 and TRBJ2-5; 15 bases align to TRBD2. This CDR3 region has 16 residues. J lost 7 bases, V lost 5 bases, and 8 bases had no gene match. Germline V gives CDR1 SGHAT, CDR2 FQDESV (reference sequence). CDR3 residues: CASSPGLAGGLGTQYF. For the CDR3, the DNA is TGTGCCAGCAGCCCCGGACTAGCGGGGGGGCTGGGGACCCAGTACTTC. The full variable domain, completed using reference TRBV11-1 and TRBJ2-5, is EAEVAQSPRYKITEKSQAVAFWCDPISGHATLYWYRQILGQGPELLVQFQDESVVDDSQLPKDRFSAERLKGVDSTLKIQPAELGDSAMYLCASSPGLAGGLGTQYFGPGTRLLVL.

The chain combines TRBV5-1 with TRBJ1-6, with TRBD1 identical over 8 bases. Trimming at V came to 2 bases and at J to 10 bases, leaving 8 bases not matched to a gene. The CDR3 loop spans 15 amino acids. Germline CDR1 and CDR2: SGHRS and YFSETQ. CDR3 loop: CASSFAGGSGSPLHF. The CDR3 nucleotides are TGCGCCAGCAGCTTCGCAGGGGGCTCCGGATCACCCCTCCACTTT.

Here the CDR3 DNA reads TGTGCCAGCAGCCAAGATCAGGCAGTCAATCAGCCCCAGCATTTT. Its protein product is CASSQDQAVNQPQHF. The chain links TRBV3-1 (or the pseudogene TRBV3-2) to TRBJ1-5, with unresolved D. The germline V gene encodes CDR1 LGHDT and CDR2 YNNKEL (reference sequence). This CDR3 is built from 15 residues. V was trimmed by 0 bases and J by 3 bases, leaving 9 bases between them.

This sequence joins TRBV4-2 and TRBJ2-5, with 8 bases aligning to TRBD1. CDR1 and CDR2 (germline): LGHNA, YNFKEQ. J lost 5 bases, V lost 1 base, and 6 bases had no gene match. The CDR3 is 15 residues long. CDR3 amino acids: CASSQGRGREETQYF. CDR3 DNA: TGTGCCAGCAGCCAAGGCAGGGGGCGCGAGGAGACCCAGTACTTC.

The chain has TRBV19 and TRBJ1-5; weak D call: TRBD1 (5 bases). The CDR3 consists of 15 residues. V shed 0 bases and J shed 7 bases, with 13 bases lying between them. Germline loops: CDR1 LNHDA, CDR2 SQIVND (reference sequence). The chain's CDR3 is CASSIEPREGQPQHF. DNA for the CDR3: TGTGCCAGTAGTATAGAGCCCAGGGAAGGACAGCCCCAGCATTTT.

This chain joins TRBV19 and TRBJ2-2; TRBD2 aligns across 8 bases. J lost 1 base, V lost 5 bases, and 9 bases had no gene match. Germline-derived CDR1 and CDR2 are LNHDA and SQIVND (reference sequence). There are 17 residues in the CDR3. CDR3 in amino acids: CASSVSPGGRNTGELFF. In DNA, the CDR3 is TGTGCCAGTAGTGTCTCCCCGGGGGGGCGGAACACCGGGGAGCTGTTTTTT.

CDR3 loop: CASSYGAGTSYEQYF. CDR3 nucleotides: TGTGCCAGCAGTTACGGGGCAGGGACATCCTACGAGCAGTACTTC. The V call is TRBV6-5, the J call TRBJ2-7; a possible D gene is TRBD1 (6 bases). The CDR3 runs to 15 residues. Germline V lookup: CDR1 MNHEY, CDR2 SVGAGI. V was clipped by 2 bases and J by 1 base, with 12 bases between them.

Written as DNA, the CDR3 is TGCGCCAGCAGCCTCCGACAGGGACAAGAGACCCAGTACTTC. Protein: CASSLRQGQETQYF. This chain links TRBV5-1 with TRBJ2-5; the match to TRBD1 covers 7 bases. Germline V gene data show CDR1 as SGHRS and CDR2 as YFSETQ. The V gene end was trimmed by 4 bases and the J gene end by 2 bases; junction bases not matched to a gene: 5. This CDR3 is 14 amino acids long.

There are many counts of this clone. The chain employs TRBV6-4 and TRBJ2-1; TRBD2 agrees at 8 bases. V lost 7 bases, J lost 5 bases, and 7 bases stayed unmatched. Looked up from germline, CDR1 is MRHNA and CDR2 is SNTAGT. This CDR3 is built from 14 residues. CDR3 bases: TGTGCCAGCAATATTAGCGGGGTCCACAATGAGCAGTTCTTC. It yields the protein CASNISGVHNEQFF.

This chain joins TRBV13 and TRBJ1-2; a weak D match, TRBD1 (6 bases). Germline V gene lookup returns CDR1 PRHDT and CDR2 FYEKMQ (reference sequence). The CDR3 is 15 residues long. V was trimmed by 7 bases and J by 3 bases, leaving 18 bases between them. The CDR3 loop is CASTGGGGLDYGYTF. The CDR3 region has the DNA TGTGCCAGCACGGGGGGCGGGGGCCTTGACTATGGCTACACCTTC.